The 30 T cell receptor beta chains presented below share a single source sample, sequenced in a study of OX40 agonist ivuxolimab in advanced cancers. TCRdb's copy holds only in-frame clones and misses some; the assay was immunoSEQ multiplex PCR. The data contain over 10,000 clones, approximately 87% of them singletons. Sample: CD4+ or CD8+ T cells sorted from blood, taken in a trial of the OX40 agonist ivuxolimab. The source is an adult with an advanced solid tumor such as melanoma, head and neck, liver or kidney cancer.

The chain combines TRBV27 with TRBJ2-1; D gene ambiguous. Germline V gene sequence: CDR1 MNHEY, CDR2 SMNVEV (reference sequence). V was pared by 0 bases and J by 4 bases, with 4 bases between. The CDR3 contains 13 residues. This chain's CDR3 is CASSLSLYNEQFF. The CDR3 DNA sequence: TGTGCCAGCAGTTTATCACTTTACAATGAGCAGTTCTTC.

V usage is TRBV19 and J usage is TRBJ2-1, with D perhaps TRBD1 or TRBD2 (5 bases each). The germline V and J ends were trimmed by 10 bases and 3 bases, with 10 bases remaining between them. Germline CDR1 is LNHDA and CDR2 is SQIVND (reference sequence). CDR3 size: 12 residues. This chain's CDR3 is CATERGYNEQFF. The CDR3 DNA reads TGTGCCACGGAGAGGGGCTACAATGAGCAGTTCTTC.

V and J are TRBV7-9 and TRBJ1-1; D call uncertain. CDR1 and CDR2 from the germline V gene are SEHNR and FQNEAQ (reference sequence). V gave up 4 bases and J gave up 0 bases, with 12 bases separating them. The CDR3 is made up of 15 amino acids. CDR3 nucleotides: TGTGCCAGCAGCTACCCTCCGGCCCTGAACACTGAAGCTTTCTTT. Its translation is CASSYPPALNTEAFF.

This clone was found once. This rearrangement joins TRBV13 to TRBJ1-6; 7 nucleotides agree with TRBD1. The ends lost 5 bases at V and 6 bases at J; junction bases unmatched: 7. CDR1 and CDR2 (germline): PRHDT, FYEKMQ (reference sequence). The CDR3 is made up of 15 amino acids. This CDR3 reads CASSGRGTSNSPLHF. The DNA of the CDR3 is TGTGCCAGCAGCGGCAGGGGGACGTCTAATTCACCCCTCCACTTT.

This clone is labeled as medium-sized (0.01 to 0.1%). V gene TRBV25-1 combines with J gene TRBJ1-1; 11 nucleotides line up with TRBD1. Germline V gives CDR1 MGHDK, CDR2 SYGVNS. There are 11 residues in the CDR3. The J segment lost 10 bases and the V segment lost 10 bases, leaving 5 bases of the junction unmatched. This chain's CDR3 is CATGTGGLAFF. The CDR3 nucleotides are TGTGCCACCGGGACAGGGGGATTAGCTTTCTTT. The complete variable domain, with remaining parts taken from reference TRBV25-1 and TRBJ1-1, reads EADIYQTPRYLVIGTGKKITLECSQTMGHDKMYWYQQDPGMELHLIHYSYGVNSTEKGDLSSESTVSRIRTEHFPLTLESARPSHTSQYLCATGTGGLAFFGQGTRLTVV.

CDR3 sequence (DNA): TGTGCCAGCAGTTTGGCCCAGGAGACCCAGTACTTC. Translation gives CASSLAQETQYF. This rearrangement joins TRBV6-1 to TRBJ2-5; no clear D. The V gene's germline CDR1 is MNHNS and CDR2 SASEGT. Trimming took 5 bases from V and 5 from J, leaving 9 bases between them. The length of the CDR3 is 12 residues.

The gene calls are TRBV11-2 and TRBJ2-1, with D uncertain. The CDR3 sequence is 12 residues long. The germline V gene encodes CDR1 SGHAT and CDR2 FQNNGV. Trimming cost V 5 bases and J 4 bases, with 6 bases left between them. CDR3 region: CASSPLYNEQFF. The CDR3 region has the DNA TGTGCCAGCAGCCCCCTGTACAATGAGCAGTTCTTC.

The rearrangement joins TRBV9 to TRBJ1-1; D is undetermined. The CDR3 is 14 amino acids. V was cut by 0 bases and J by 4 bases, with 10 bases left in between. The germline gives CDR1 SGDLS, CDR2 YYNGEE. This CDR3 reads CASSVGYGVTEAFF. Written as DNA, the CDR3 is TGTGCCAGCAGCGTAGGGTACGGCGTCACTGAAGCTTTCTTT.

The rearrangement joins TRBV27 to TRBJ2-5, with 11 bases fitting TRBD2. This CDR3 has 15 residues. The germline gives CDR1 MNHEY, CDR2 SMNVEV (reference sequence). V gave up 7 bases and J gave up 5 bases; unmatched junction bases: 9. CDR3 bases: TGTGCCAGCACCCCTGCTCTAGCGGGAGGTGAGACCCAGTACTTC. It encodes CASTPALAGGETQYF.

The CDR3 bases are TGTGCCAGCAGCGCGACTAGCGGGGGAAACAATGAGCAGTTCTTC. It is translated as CASSATSGGNNEQFF. The chain has TRBV9 and TRBJ2-1; 12 bases align to TRBD2. Germline-derived CDR1 and CDR2 are SGDLS and YYNGEE. The V gene end was trimmed by 3 bases and the J gene end by 5 bases; junction bases not matched to a gene: 3. There are 15 residues in the CDR3.

The rearrangement uses TRBV11-3 and TRBJ2-5; 12 bases agree with TRBD2. The CDR3 is made up of 18 amino acids. Trimming removed 2 bases from V and 4 bases from J; junction bases left unmatched: 11. CDR1 is SGHNT, CDR2 YENEEA, per germline. The chain's CDR3 is CASSLTLAGGMMGETQYF. In nucleotides, the CDR3 is TGTGCCAGCAGCTTAACCCTAGCGGGAGGGATGATGGGAGAGACCCAGTACTTC.

The chain combines TRBV15 with TRBJ2-3, with 9 bases identical to TRBD1. The CDR3 covers 15 residues. CDR1 is LNHNV and CDR2 is YYDKDF in the germline V gene (reference sequence). Germline trimming cut 8 bases from V and 4 bases from J; bases unmatched to any gene: 10. In DNA, the CDR3 is TGTGCCACCCAGGGCCGGGGACAGGGTTCAGATACGCAGTATTTT. Its translation is CATQGRGQGSDTQYF.

The chain is built from TRBV5-5 and TRBJ1-1; D is possibly TRBD1 (5 bases). V shed 1 base and J shed 8 bases, with 15 bases lying between them. This CDR3 spans 14 amino acids. Per the germline V gene, CDR1 is SGHKS and CDR2 is YYEKEE (reference sequence). Here the CDR3 DNA reads TGTGCCAGCAGCTTGACAGGCGCCAACCACGAAGCTTTCTTT. Translated, it gives CASSLTGANHEAFF. Looking up the rest from reference TRBV5-5 and TRBJ1-1 gives the full variable domain: DAGVTQSPTHLIKTRGQQVTLRCSPISGHKSVSWYQQVLGQGPQFIFQYYEKEERGRGNFPDRFSARQFPNYSSELNVNALLLGDSALYLCASSLTGANHEAFFGQGTRLTVV.

In its sample, this clone is large. The V call is TRBV19, the J call TRBJ1-1; perhaps TRBD1 as D (6 bases). The V end lost 5 bases, the J end lost 0 bases, and 10 bases lay between the germline ends. The CDR3 totals 14 residues. CDR1 and CDR2 from the germline V gene are LNHDA and SQIVND (reference sequence). This CDR3 reads CASSLQGMNTEAFF. DNA of the CDR3: TGTGCCAGTAGTTTGCAGGGGATGAACACTGAAGCTTTCTTT.

The genes are TRBV4-1 and TRBJ1-3; D is possibly TRBD1 (5 bases). In germline, CDR1 is MGHRA, CDR2 YSYEKL. CDR3 length equals 15 residues. With 1 base removed from V and 4 bases from J, the gap between germline ends came to 11 bases. The CDR3 reads CASSQVSGTGNTIYF. The CDR3 DNA reads as TGCGCCAGCAGCCAAGTGTCCGGGACCGGAAACACCATATATTTT.

The V and J genes are TRBV14 and TRBJ1-4; weak D call: TRBD1 (6 bases). CDR1 and CDR2 (germline): SGHDN, FVKESK. Trimming left V 4 bases short and J 4 bases short, with 13 bases between. The CDR3 has 15 residues. DNA of the CDR3: TGTGCCAGCAGCCGCGGACAGTTGTTTAATGAAAAACTGTTTTTT. Translated, it gives CASSRGQLFNEKLFF.

The V and J genes are TRBV7-9 and TRBJ1-2; 7 bases line up with TRBD1. Per the germline V gene, CDR1 is SEHNR and CDR2 is FQNEAQ (reference sequence). After removal of 7 bases from V and 0 bases from J, the junction contained 5 bases not matched to a gene. The CDR3 has 14 residues. For the CDR3, the DNA is TGTGCCAGCACACCGGGACAGACTAACTATGGCTACACCTTC. Residues: CASTPGQTNYGYTF.

The chain combines TRBV11-2 with TRBJ2-1; perhaps TRBD2 as D (5 bases). There are 17 residues in the CDR3. The V and J ends lost 4 bases and 2 bases respectively, with 18 bases between them. From germline, CDR1 is SGHAT and CDR2 FQNNGV. The CDR3 protein is CASSSSGSGLAYNEQFF. CDR3 in DNA: TGTGCCAGCAGCTCCTCGGGGTCCGGGTTAGCCTACAATGAGCAGTTCTTC.

This clone has just a few counts. This chain connects TRBV15 to TRBJ1-5; D is ambiguous. This CDR3 is built from 15 residues. In germline, CDR1 is LNHNV, CDR2 YYDKDF (reference sequence). The germline V and J ends were trimmed by 0 bases and 1 base, with 7 bases remaining between them. For the CDR3, the DNA is TGTGCCACCAGCAGAGAGGTAGTAAGCAATCAGCCCCAGCATTTT. Its protein is CATSREVVSNQPQHF.

As regards this clone: The sample carries other DNA sequences with the same CDR3. CDR3 sequence reads: CASSMVTNTGELFF. The CDR3 DNA is TGTGCCAGTAGTATGGTCACTAACACCGGGGAGCTGTTTTTT. The chain uses TRBV19 and TRBJ2-2; D not resolved. Germline values: CDR1 LNHDA, CDR2 SQIVND (reference sequence). The CDR3 sequence is 14 residues long. Trimming took off 3 bases at V and 2 bases at J, with 7 bases between the two ends.

The chain recombines TRBV5-8 with TRBJ1-2; 9 bases map to TRBD1. The CDR3 spans 14 residues. Per germline, CDR1 SGHTS and CDR2 YDEGEE. The trim removed 2 bases at V and 8 bases at J, leaving 7 bases unmatched. CDR3 coding DNA: TGTGCCAGCAGCTTAGGACAGGGGAGTAGGGGCTACACCTTC. Its translation is CASSLGQGSRGYTF. Complete variable domain (other parts from reference TRBV5-8 and TRBJ1-2): EAGVTQSPTHLIKTRGQQATLRCSPISGHTSVYWYQQALGLGLQFLLWYDEGEERNRGNFPPRFSGRQFPNYSSELNVNALELEDSALYLCASSLGQGSRGYTFGSGTRLTVV.

The chain recombines TRBV19 with TRBJ1-2; 7 bases line up with TRBD1. Germline V gives CDR1 LNHDA, CDR2 SQIVND (reference sequence). The junction had 5 bases not matched to a gene; V was cut back by 6 bases and J by 4 bases. The CDR3 runs to 13 residues. This chain's CDR3 is CASSQGQFYGYTF. As DNA, the CDR3 is TGTGCCAGTAGCCAGGGACAGTTCTATGGCTACACCTTC.

V is TRBV6-4 and J is TRBJ2-2; D might be TRBD2 (6 bases). CDR1 MRHNA and CDR2 SNTAGT come from the germline V gene. Trimming removed 2 bases from V and 3 bases from J, with 7 bases in between. This CDR3 region has 14 residues. The CDR3 bases are TGTGCCAGCAGTGACGGGGAGGACACCGGGGAGCTGTTTTTT. Translating gives CASSDGEDTGELFF.

As for this clone: At one of its ends the junction is not consistent with the germline gene, which may arise from a read error. The sample contains more than one DNA sequence encoding this CDR3. The J gene is TRBJ2-7, the V gene TRBV27, with 7 bases identical to TRBD1. CDR1 and CDR2 (germline): MNHEY, SMNVEV (reference sequence). This CDR3 is built from 11 residues. CDR3 sequence: CASGQGVWQYF. DNA of the CDR3: TGCGCCAGCGGCCAGGGGGTGTGGCAGTACTTC.

The V call is TRBV11-3, the J call TRBJ2-7; TRBD1 might be the D (6 bases). CDR1 and CDR2 from the germline V gene are SGHNT and YENEEA. Trimming shortened V by 1 base and J by 1 base, and 8 bases separated the two germline ends. The CDR3 is made up of 14 amino acids. The CDR3 nucleotides are TGTGCCAGCAGCTTAGGAACAGGGTCCTACGAGCAGTACTTC. Protein sequence: CASSLGTGSYEQYF.

This clone has just one count. V and J are TRBV6-5 and TRBJ2-7, with D unclear. CDR3 length: 14 amino acids. CDR1 and CDR2 from the germline V gene are MNHEY and SVGAGI. The V gene lost 5 bases and the J gene lost 7 bases, with 18 bases spanning the gap. CDR3 nucleotides: TGTGCCAGCAGTACCACCGGACCCCGAGGAGAGCAGTACTTC. Protein product: CASSTTGPRGEQYF.

This clone was seen only a few times. V usage is TRBV6-1 and J usage is TRBJ2-2; 7 positions match TRBD1. CDR3 length: 15 amino acids. V lost 8 bases to trimming and J lost 5 bases; unmatched junction nucleotides: 11. Germline CDR1 and CDR2: MNHNS and SASEGT. CDR3 DNA sequence: TGTGCCAGCCTCCTGGTAGGGGGCGGGACCGGGGAGCTGTTTTTT. This gives the protein CASLLVGGGTGELFF.

The chain is built from TRBV27 and TRBJ2-3, with D unclear. The CDR3 is 15 amino acids. Trimming stripped 4 bases from V and 1 base from J, with 12 bases between. Looked up from germline, CDR1 is MNHEY and CDR2 is SMNVEV (reference sequence). CDR3 region: CASSSPDRGTDTQYF. In nucleotides, the CDR3 is TGTGCCAGCAGTTCCCCAGATAGGGGCACAGATACGCAGTATTTT.

The chain has TRBV7-9 and TRBJ2-2; 11 bases agree with TRBD2. This CDR3 contains 16 residues. With 5 bases clipped from V and 2 bases from J, the junction kept 4 bases outside the gene matches. Germline V gene lookup returns CDR1 SEHNR and CDR2 FQNEAQ (reference sequence). The CDR3 DNA is TGTGCCAGCAGCCCCACTAGCGGGGGAAACACCGGGGAGCTGTTTTTT. Translated, it gives CASSPTSGGNTGELFF.

In DNA, the CDR3 is TGTGCCACCAGCAGAGTCGGAGTGTTTGGCTACACCTTC. Its translation is CATSRVGVFGYTF. The chain combines TRBV15 with TRBJ1-2; D gene ambiguous. The CDR3 is made up of 13 amino acids. Between the trimmed V and J ends, which lost 1 base and 7 bases, there was a span of 10 bases. CDR1 is LNHNV and CDR2 is YYDKDF in the germline V gene (reference sequence).